This T cell receptor beta chain was identified during a study of blood T cells in healthy people across ages. Whole-study results and caveats: Changes in expanded clonotypes were possibly confounded, as the CMV status of donors was unknown. What prevented conclusive comparison of naive and antigen-experienced cells was that PBMCs were unsorted.

Worth noting for this clonotype: Its specificity is unknown.

Extracted total RNA amounted to at least 5.5 micrograms for each sample. Between the trimmed V and J ends, which lost 6 bases and 1 base, there was a span of 21 bases. Germline V gene sequence: CDR1 LGHDT, CDR2 YNNKEL (reference sequence). The CDR3 is 17 amino acids. The use of a sample-barcoded 5' primer and a J-beta primer mix characterized a second PCR of 7 to 11 cycles. Using its own MiXCR run on the 5' RACE reads, TCRdb lists one record per CDR3 protein. The sample lists fewer than 2 million distinct CDR3 sequences, about two fifths occurring once. The sample taken for sequencing was blood. The source of this sequence is a human donor in good health. The rearrangement joins TRBV3-1 to TRBJ1-1, with D possibly TRBD1 on 6 matching bases. The CDR3 sequence: CASRLHGGGAGNTEAFF. The CDR3 DNA is TGTGCCAGCAGACTCCATGGCGGGGGCGCGGGGAACACTGAAGCTTTCTTT.